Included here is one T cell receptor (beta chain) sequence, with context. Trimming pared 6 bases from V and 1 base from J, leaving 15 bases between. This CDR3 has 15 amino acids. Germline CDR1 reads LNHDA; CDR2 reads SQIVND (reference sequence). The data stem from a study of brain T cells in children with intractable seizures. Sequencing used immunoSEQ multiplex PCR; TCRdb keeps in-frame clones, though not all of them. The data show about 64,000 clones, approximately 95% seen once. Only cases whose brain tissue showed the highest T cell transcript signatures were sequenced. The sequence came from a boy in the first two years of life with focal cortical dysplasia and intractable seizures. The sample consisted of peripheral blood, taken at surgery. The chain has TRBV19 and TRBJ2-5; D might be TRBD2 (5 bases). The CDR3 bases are TGTGCCAGTAGCCTCGGCCCTAGCCTCCAAGAGACCCAGTACTTC. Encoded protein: CASSLGPSLQETQYF.